The T cell receptor (beta chain) under discussion was sequenced for a study of T cell changes during pregnancy in multiple sclerosis. From germline, CDR1 is MGHDK and CDR2 SYGVNS. This CDR3 contains 15 residues. V was clipped by 6 bases and J by 4 bases; unmatched bases: 8. Data came from immunoSEQ multiplex PCR; TCRdb stores just in-frame clones and leaves some out. The table lists roughly 58,000 clones, around 94% of them singletons. The sequence came from a female donor with multiple sclerosis, enrolled in a pregnancy study. The source material was CD8+ T cells from peripheral blood mononuclear cells, sampled in the third trimester of pregnancy. This chain uses TRBV25-1 with TRBJ1-2; 10 bases map to TRBD1. CDR3 coding DNA: TGTGCCAGCAGGGGGGACAGGGGAAAAATCTATGGCTACACCTTC. This gives the protein CASRGDRGKIYGYTF.